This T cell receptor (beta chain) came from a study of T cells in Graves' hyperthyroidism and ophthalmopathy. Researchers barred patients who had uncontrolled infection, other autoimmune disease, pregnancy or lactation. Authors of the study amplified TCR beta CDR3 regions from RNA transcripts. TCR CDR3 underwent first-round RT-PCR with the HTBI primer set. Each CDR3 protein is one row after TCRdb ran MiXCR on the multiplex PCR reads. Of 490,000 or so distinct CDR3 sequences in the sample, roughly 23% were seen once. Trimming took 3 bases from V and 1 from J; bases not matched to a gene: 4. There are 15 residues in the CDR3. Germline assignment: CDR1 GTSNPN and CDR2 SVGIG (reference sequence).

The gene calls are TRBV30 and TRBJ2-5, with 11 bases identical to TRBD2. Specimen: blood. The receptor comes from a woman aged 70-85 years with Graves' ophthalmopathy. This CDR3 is CAWRWGLAVQETQYF. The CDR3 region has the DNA TGTGCCTGGAGATGGGGACTAGCGGTCCAAGAGACCCAGTACTTC.